This is a list of T cell receptor beta chains from one sample in a study of blood T cell repertoires in COVID-19. Clones were read by immunoSEQ multiplex PCR, and TCRdb kept only the in-frame ones, dropping some. The repertoire holds more than 300,000 clones, with 90% to 95% as singletons. The specimen sequenced was PBMCs or T cells enriched from blood (not recorded which). These receptor sequences come from a woman aged 30 to 39 who had been exposed to COVID-19. The CDR3 runs from the conserved cysteine through the conserved F or W. D genes are given only for firm matches. Clone size is shown for a subset of rows, as once, few, many or a class of expanded clone.

>-|TRBV10-3|TRBJ1-3|-
CAISESAGENTIYF
TGTGCCATCAGTGAGTCGGCAGGGGAAAACACCATATATTTT
>-|TRBV5-1|TRBJ2-2|-
CASSLGGRVATGELFF
TGCGCCAGCAGCTTGGGAGGCAGGGTCGCCACCGGGGAGCTGTTTTTT
>-|TRBV3-1/TRBV3-2|TRBJ2-5|-
CASSQVWASGGGTQYF
TGTGCCAGCAGCCAAGTTTGGGCTAGCGGAGGGGGGACCCAGTACTTC
>once|TRBV5-1|TRBJ2-2|-
CAISLWGHTGELFF
TGCGCCATCTCACTATGGGGGCACACCGGGGAGCTGTTTTTT
>once|TRBV6-1|TRBJ1-3|-
CASSGAPVSRNTIYF
TGTGCCAGCAGTGGAGCGCCGGTCTCGCGAAACACCATATATTTT
>-|TRBV30|TRBJ1-2|-
CAWSVQGILNYGYTF
TGTGCCTGGAGTGTTCAGGGGATACTCAACTATGGCTACACCTTC
>-|TRBV3-1/TRBV3-2|TRBJ2-3|-
CASSQVPSRITDTQYF
TGTGCCAGCAGCCAAGTGCCCTCGCGGATCACAGATACGCAGTATTTT
>once|TRBV27|TRBJ1-6|-
CASTPGGSNSPLHF
TGTGCCAGCACCCCGGGGGGATCAAATTCACCCCTCCACTTT
>-|TRBV19|TRBJ2-5|TRBD1
CASSTRQGRGETQYF
TGTGCCAGTAGTACCCGACAGGGTAGGGGAGAGACCCAGTACTTC
>-|TRBV2|TRBJ1-1|TRBD1
CASSEKTGGNTEAFF
TGTGCCAGCAGCGAAAAGACAGGGGGAAACACTGAAGCTTTCTTT
>-|TRBV28|TRBJ2-7|-
CASSLSRIDSRKYF
TGTGCCAGCAGTTTATCGCGGATTGACAGTCGAAAGTACTTC
>-|TRBV5-5|TRBJ1-2|TRBD1
CASSPRGQGVGGYTF
TGTGCCAGCAGCCCGAGGGGACAGGGGGTGGGTGGCTACACCTTC
>once|TRBV7-8|TRBJ2-7|-
CASSRGRTGGDEQYF
TGTGCCAGCAGCCGTGGCAGGACTGGTGGGGACGAGCAGTACTTC
>-|TRBV27|TRBJ1-6|-
CASSLGGYNSPLHF
TGTGCCAGCAGTTTGGGGGGATATAATTCACCCCTCCACTTT
>-|TRBV19|TRBJ1-5|-
CASSSFDRNQPQHF
TGTGCCAGTAGTTCCTTCGACAGGAATCAGCCCCAGCATTTT
>few|TRBV18|TRBJ1-1|-
CASSLLIENTEAFF
TGTGCCAGCTCACTACTAATAGAGAACACTGAAGCTTTCTTT
>once|TRBV25-1|TRBJ1-1|TRBD1
CASSAYRGSTEAFF
TGTGCCAGCAGTGCCTACAGGGGCAGCACTGAAGCTTTCTTT
>-|TRBV7-2|TRBJ1-1|TRBD1
CASSLQGALRTEAFF
TGTGCCAGCAGCTTACAGGGGGCTTTGAGGACTGAAGCTTTCTTT
>-|TRBV9|TRBJ1-2|TRBD1
CASSVEQGLYGYTF
TGTGCCAGCAGCGTAGAACAGGGGCTCTATGGCTACACCTTC
>-|TRBV19|TRBJ2-7|-
CASSARGLSLYGNEQYF
TGTGCCAGTAGTGCGCGGGGACTTTCTCTTTATGGCAACGAGCAGTACTTC
>-|TRBV7-2|TRBJ1-1|-
CASSLGGRYTEAFF
TGTGCCAGCAGCTTAGGCGGGCGGTACACTGAAGCTTTCTTT
>-|TRBV3-1/TRBV3-2|TRBJ2-5|TRBD2
CASSTSGGAWETQYF
TGTGCCAGCAGCACTAGCGGGGGGGCCTGGGAGACCCAGTACTTC
>once|TRBV3-1/TRBV3-2|TRBJ2-3|TRBD1
CASSYPGQGSVTDTQYF
TGTGCCAGCAGTTATCCGGGACAGGGTTCCGTGACAGATACGCAGTATTTT
>-|TRBV6-6|TRBJ2-2|TRBD2
CASSHGLAGGSATGELFF
TGTGCCAGCAGTCACGGACTAGCGGGGGGGTCGGCCACCGGGGAGCTGTTTTTT
>-|TRBV5-1|TRBJ1-2|TRBD1
CASSLVDRANYGYTF
TGCGCCAGCAGCTTGGTCGACAGGGCCAACTATGGCTACACCTTC